The following is a T cell receptor (beta chain) sequence with its context. What it recognizes is unknown. The junction differs from germline at one of its ends, possibly a read error. The record originates from a study of tumor and adjacent non-tumor tissue in lung cancer. Study details: The cohort had around twelve adenocarcinoma, 2 squamous cell and 1 small cell patients. Study results and caveats: Compared with tumor, normal lung showed significantly lower TCR diversity.

This sample's RNA came from whole unsorted tissue. Distant lung tissue was collected more than 3 cm away from the tumor edge. The library came from three nested PCR rounds adapted from ARM-PCR protocols. TCRdb independently ran MiXCR on the multiplex PCR reads; one entry per CDR3 protein. Of tens of thousands of distinct CDR3 sequences listed, approximately 82% are singletons. The CDR3 is made up of 17 amino acids. Germline values: CDR1 LGHNA, CDR2 YNFKEQ. The source of this sequence is a man in his 70s with non-small cell lung cancer. The gene calls are TRBV4-2 and TRBJ2-1; possible D gene TRBD1, 7 bases. Material: distant non-tumor lung tissue. The CDR3 sequence: CVSSQEGGTSRAPEQFF. The CDR3 nucleotides read TGTGTCAGCAGCCAAGAAGGGGGCACTAGCCGGGCGCCCGAGCAGTTCTTC.